Below are 2 T cell receptor beta chains sequenced from a single sample in a study of T cells in localized non-small cell lung cancer (dated by TCRdb to the early 2020s). Receptors were amplified or captured by the immunoSEQ multiplex PCR assay. Sourced from immuneACCESS, this table was stored by TCRdb with only in-frame sequences that have V and J called. A share of the clones is absent; for the studies checked, an unresolved V gene accounts for under half, and the remainder has no known explanation. The sample data list 30,000 to 40,000 clones, and 75% to 90% of these were observed just once. The top ten clones comprise more than 4% of the sample. The sample here was peripheral blood, taken before any cancer treatment. Receptor source: a man aged 35 to 69 with stage I lung adenocarcinoma.

This clone was recorded only once. The V call is TRBV7-8, the J call TRBJ2-2, with a tentative D call TRBD1 (9 bases). Germline assignment: CDR1 SGHVS and CDR2 FQNEAQ. This CDR3 spans 15 amino acids. V was clipped by 8 bases and J by 5 bases, with 18 bases between them. The DNA for the CDR3 is TGTGCCAGCCGTAGCGGGACAGGGACAACCGGGGAGCTGTTTTTT. Amino acids: CASRSGTGTTGELFF.

Note on this clone: The junction does not match germline at one end; this may be a read error. This chain links TRBV6-5 with TRBJ1-4; a possible D gene is TRBD1 (5 bases). Germline CDR1 and CDR2: MNHEY and SVGAGI. This CDR3 has 14 residues. CDR3 bases: TGTGCCAGCAGCCGGGACGGGGGAAACGAAAAACTGCTTTTT. It encodes CASSRDGGNEKLLF.